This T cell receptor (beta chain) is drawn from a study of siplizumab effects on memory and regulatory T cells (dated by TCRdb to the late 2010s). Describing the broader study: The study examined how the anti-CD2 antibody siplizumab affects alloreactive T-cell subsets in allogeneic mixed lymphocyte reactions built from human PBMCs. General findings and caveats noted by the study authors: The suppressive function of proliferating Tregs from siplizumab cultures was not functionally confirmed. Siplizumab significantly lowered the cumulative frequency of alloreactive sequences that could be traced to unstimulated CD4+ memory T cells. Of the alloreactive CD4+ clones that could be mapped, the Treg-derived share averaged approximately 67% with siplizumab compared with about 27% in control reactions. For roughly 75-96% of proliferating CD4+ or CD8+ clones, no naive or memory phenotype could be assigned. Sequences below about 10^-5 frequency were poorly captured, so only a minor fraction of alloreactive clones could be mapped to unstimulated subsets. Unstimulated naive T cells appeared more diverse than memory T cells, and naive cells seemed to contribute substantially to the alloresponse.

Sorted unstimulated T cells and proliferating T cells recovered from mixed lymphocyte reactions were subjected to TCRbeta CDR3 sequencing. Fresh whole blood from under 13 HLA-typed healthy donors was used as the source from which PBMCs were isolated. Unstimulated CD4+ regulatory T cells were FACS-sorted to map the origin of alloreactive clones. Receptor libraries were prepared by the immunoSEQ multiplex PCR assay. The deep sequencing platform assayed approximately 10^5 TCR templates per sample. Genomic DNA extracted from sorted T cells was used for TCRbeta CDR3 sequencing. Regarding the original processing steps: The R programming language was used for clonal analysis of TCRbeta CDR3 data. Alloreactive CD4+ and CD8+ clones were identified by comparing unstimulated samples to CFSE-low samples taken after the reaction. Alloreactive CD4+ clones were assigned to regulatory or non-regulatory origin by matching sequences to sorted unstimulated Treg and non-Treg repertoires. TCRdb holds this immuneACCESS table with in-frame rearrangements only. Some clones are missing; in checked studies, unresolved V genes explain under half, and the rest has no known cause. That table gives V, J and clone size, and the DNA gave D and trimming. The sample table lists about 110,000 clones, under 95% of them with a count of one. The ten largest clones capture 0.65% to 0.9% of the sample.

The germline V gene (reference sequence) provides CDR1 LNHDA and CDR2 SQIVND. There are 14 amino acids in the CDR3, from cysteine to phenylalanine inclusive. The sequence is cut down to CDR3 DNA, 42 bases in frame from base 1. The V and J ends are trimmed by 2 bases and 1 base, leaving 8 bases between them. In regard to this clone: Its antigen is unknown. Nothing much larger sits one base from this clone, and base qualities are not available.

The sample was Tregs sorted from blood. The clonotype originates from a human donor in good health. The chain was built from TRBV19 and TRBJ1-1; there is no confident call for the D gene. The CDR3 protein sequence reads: CASSIKGWNTEAFF. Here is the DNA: TGTGCCAGTAGTATAAAGGGTTGGAACACTGAAGCTTTCTTT.